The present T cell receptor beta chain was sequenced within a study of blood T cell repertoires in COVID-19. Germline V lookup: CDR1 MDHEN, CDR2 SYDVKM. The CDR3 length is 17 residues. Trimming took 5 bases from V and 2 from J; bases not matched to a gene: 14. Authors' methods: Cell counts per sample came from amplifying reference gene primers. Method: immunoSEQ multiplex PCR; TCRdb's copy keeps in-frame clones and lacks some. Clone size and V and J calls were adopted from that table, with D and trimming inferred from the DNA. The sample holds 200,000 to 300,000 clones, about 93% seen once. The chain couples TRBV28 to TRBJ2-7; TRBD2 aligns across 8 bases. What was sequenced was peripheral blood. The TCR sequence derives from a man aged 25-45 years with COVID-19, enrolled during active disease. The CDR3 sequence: CASSPYGAGTSPYEQYF. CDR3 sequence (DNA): TGTGCCAGCAGTCCCTACGGGGCCGGGACTAGTCCCTACGAGCAGTACTTC. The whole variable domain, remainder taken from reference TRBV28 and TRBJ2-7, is DVKVTQSSRYLVKRTGEKVFLECVQDMDHENMFWYRQDPGLGLRLIYFSYDVKMKEKGDIPEGYSVSREKKERFSLILESASTNQTSMYLCASSPYGAGTSPYEQYFGPGTRLTVT.